The 32 T cell receptor beta chains below come from one sample, sequenced in a study of T-cell reconstitution after alpha-beta-depleted transplantation in children. Preparing the TCRbeta library involved the use of unique molecular identifiers. TCRdb used MiXCR to reprocess the PCR reads, holding one entry per CDR3 protein. The table lists roughly 100,000 distinct CDR3 sequences, roughly 7.6% of them singletons. The material was PBMCs, obtained before TCRalphabeta/CD19-depleted stem cell transplant. Every receptor here comes from a boy aged 2 to 10 with acute lymphoblastic leukemia, due to receive a stem cell transplant.

This clonotype was picked up many times. V usage is TRBV25-1 and J usage is TRBJ2-3; D is unclear. Trimming left V 2 bases short and J 8 bases short, with 2 bases between. Germline V gene lookup returns CDR1 MGHDK and CDR2 SYGVNS. This CDR3 contains 10 residues. CDR3 nucleotides: TGTGCCAGCAGTGAAGTTACGCAGTATTTT. Encoded protein: CASSEVTQYF.

This clonotype has just a few counts. The V call is TRBV7-6, the J call TRBJ2-2, with D possibly called TRBD1 or TRBD2 (5 bases each). V was trimmed by 0 bases and J by 4 bases, leaving 15 bases between them. From germline, CDR1 is SGHVS and CDR2 FNYEAQ. The CDR3 runs 17 residues. The CDR3 region has the DNA TGTGCCAGCAGCTTAGCGCAGAGGGGTTACTTCACCGGGGAGCTGTTTTTT. Protein sequence: CASSLAQRGYFTGELFF.

This clonotype appeared many times. The chain carries TRBV6-2 or TRBV6-3 and TRBJ2-3; TRBD2 aligns across 10 bases. The CDR3 totals 15 residues. Germline CDR1 is MNHEY and CDR2 is SVGEGT. The V and J ends lost 7 bases and 0 bases, in that order; junction bases with no gene match: 4. Here the CDR3 reads CASTPGLASTDTQYF. The CDR3 DNA is TGTGCCAGCACTCCGGGACTAGCGAGCACAGATACGCAGTATTTT.

The sample holds a few counts of this clonotype. This chain joins TRBV7-8 and TRBJ2-3, with 8 bases matching TRBD2. Germline V lookup: CDR1 SGHVS, CDR2 FQNEAQ. The junction had 8 bases not matched to a gene; V was cut back by 3 bases and J by 6 bases. This CDR3 is 15 amino acids long. The chain's CDR3 is CASSFGGTRKDTQYF. The DNA of the CDR3 is TGTGCCAGCAGCTTCGGGGGGACTAGGAAGGATACGCAGTATTTT.

This clonotype came up many times. This rearrangement joins TRBV10-3 to TRBJ1-2; 9 nucleotides match TRBD1. This CDR3 has 15 residues. Germline V gene lookup returns CDR1 ENHRY and CDR2 SYGVKD. J was trimmed by 4 bases and V by 0 bases; bases with no gene match: 3. CDR3 sequence reads: CAISESPGQGYGYTF. CDR3 nucleotides: TGTGCCATCAGTGAGTCCCCGGGACAGGGCTATGGCTACACCTTC.

The CDR3 is CSARAPRMIAGGLRNEQFF. CDR3 sequence (DNA): TGCAGTGCTAGGGCCCCGAGGATGATAGCGGGGGGGCTCAGGAATGAGCAGTTCTTC. V usage is TRBV20-1 and J usage is TRBJ2-1; TRBD2 matches 11 bases. Germline V gene sequence: CDR1 DFQATT, CDR2 SNEGSKA (reference sequence). Trimming cost V 3 bases and J 7 bases; bases outside gene matches: 20. CDR3 length: 19 residues.

This clonotype was found once. The chain recombines TRBV2 with TRBJ1-2; a weak D match, TRBD1 (5 bases). The V end was cut by 5 bases, the J end by 3 bases, with 13 bases between. The CDR3 runs 14 residues. CDR1 is SNHLY and CDR2 is FYNNEI in the germline V gene. In DNA form, the CDR3 reads TGTGCCAGCAGTCCGGAACAGGAAGACTATGGCTACACCTTC. Translation: CASSPEQEDYGYTF.

The sample holds many counts of this clonotype. The chain joins TRBV4-3 to TRBJ1-1, with D unclear. Trimming removed 4 bases at V and 6 bases at J, with 21 bases between. This CDR3 has 16 amino acids. Looked up from germline, CDR1 is LGHNA and CDR2 is YSLEER. CDR3 DNA: TGCGCCAGCAGCCCCAACGGCTATTCGGCAAGTGCTGAAGCTTTCTTT. This translates into CASSPNGYSASAEAFF.

The genes are TRBV27 and TRBJ1-2, with D possibly matching TRBD1 (6 bases). Germline CDR1 MNHEY, CDR2 SMNVEV (reference sequence). V shed 4 bases and J shed 7 bases, with 13 bases lying between them. There are 13 residues in the CDR3. The CDR3 nucleotides are TGTGCCAGCAGTTCAACAGGGATCAGTGGCTACACCTTC. This translates into CASSSTGISGYTF.

A note on this clonotype: One end of the junction fails to match germline, which may point to a read error. The chain employs TRBV12-3 or TRBV12-4 and TRBJ2-3; the match to TRBD2 covers 12 bases. The CDR3 contains 15 residues. The CDR3 nucleotides read TGTGCCAGCAGTCTAGCGGGGGGGGGCACAGATACGCAGTATTTT. This encodes CASSLAGGGTDTQYF.

The genes are TRBV9 and TRBJ2-3; 12 bases fit TRBD2. CDR3 size: 14 residues. Trimming took 3 bases from V and 5 from J; bases not matched to a gene: 1. Germline V gives CDR1 SGDLS, CDR2 YYNGEE. As DNA, the CDR3 is TGTGCCAGCAGCGCACTAGCGGGGGGAGATACGCAGTATTTT. This codes for CASSALAGGDTQYF.

This chain connects TRBV11-2 to TRBJ1-2; D uncertain. The CDR3 totals 14 residues. The V gene's germline CDR1 is SGHAT and CDR2 FQNNGV. The V and J ends lost 5 bases and 1 base respectively, with 11 bases between them. The CDR3 spells CASSPSRGNYGYTF. In DNA, the CDR3 is TGTGCCAGCAGCCCCTCCCGGGGTAACTATGGCTACACCTTC. The entire variable domain, with the rest obtained from reference TRBV11-2 and TRBJ1-2, is as follows: EAGVAQSPRYKIIEKRQSVAFWCNPISGHATLYWYQQILGQGPKLLIQFQNNGVVDDSQLPKDRFSAERLKGVDSTLKIQPAKLEDSAVYLCASSPSRGNYGYTFGSGTRLTVV.

This clonotype was counted between two and nine times. This chain connects TRBV6-2 or TRBV6-3 to TRBJ2-1, with D perhaps TRBD2 (6 bases). Trimming stripped 2 bases from V and 0 bases from J, with 11 bases between. The CDR3 runs 16 residues. In germline, CDR1 is MNHEY, CDR2 SVGEGT. CDR3 residues: CASSYLGGRSYNEQFF. The CDR3 coding sequence is TGTGCCAGCAGTTACCTGGGGGGTCGCTCCTACAATGAGCAGTTCTTC.

This clonotype showed up many times. CDR3 in amino acids: CASVSNRGRQETQYF. CDR3 DNA sequence: TGTGCCAGCGTTTCAAATAGGGGCCGCCAAGAGACCCAGTACTTC. The chain couples TRBV21-1 to TRBJ2-5; the D call of TRBD1 is as the table states it, not checked on the DNA. TRBV21-1 is recorded as a pseudogene. The CDR3 contains 15 residues.

This clonotype appeared a few times. This chain uses TRBV2 with TRBJ2-3; 8 bases fit TRBD2. Germline values: CDR1 SNHLY, CDR2 FYNNEI. With 7 bases clipped from V and 7 bases from J, the junction kept 1 base outside the gene matches. The CDR3 loop spans 11 amino acids. CDR3 bases: TGTGCCAGCATAGCGGGAAATACGCAGTATTTT. Protein sequence: CASIAGNTQYF.

The chain carries TRBV2 and TRBJ1-6; D remains unclear. CDR3 size: 14 residues. With 5 bases removed from V and 7 bases from J, the gap between germline ends came to 12 bases. Germline CDR1 SNHLY, CDR2 FYNNEI. Here the CDR3 reads CASSITRQNSPLHF. The DNA for the CDR3 is TGTGCCAGCAGTATTACTCGGCAGAATTCACCCCTCCACTTT.

By share, this clonotype ranks as medium-sized (0.01 to 0.1%). This chain connects TRBV6-6 to TRBJ1-1; 8 bases are shared with TRBD1. J lost 4 bases, V lost 5 bases, and 12 bases had no gene match. The CDR3 extends over 16 amino acids. Germline-derived CDR1 and CDR2 are MNHNY and SVGAGI (reference sequence). The CDR3 spells CASSRDRLVGSTEAFF. The CDR3, as DNA: TGTGCCAGCAGTCGGGACAGGCTAGTCGGAAGCACTGAAGCTTTCTTT.

This clonotype was recorded many times. The V and J genes are TRBV15 and TRBJ2-7; TRBD2 agrees at 7 bases. Germline assignment: CDR1 LNHNV and CDR2 YYDKDF (reference sequence). The CDR3 spans 14 residues. Trimming removed 0 bases from V and 3 bases from J; junction bases left unmatched: 2. DNA of the CDR3: TGTGCCACCAGCAGAGAGGGGACTAACTACGAGCAGTACTTC. Translation: CATSREGTNYEQYF.

The sample holds many counts of this clonotype. This chain joins TRBV10-3 and TRBJ1-4; 7 nucleotides match TRBD1. Germline CDR1 ENHRY, CDR2 SYGVKD. The CDR3 runs 13 residues. V gave up 6 bases and J gave up 4 bases; unmatched junction bases: 2. The CDR3 reads CAIRDRLNEKLFF. As DNA, the CDR3 is TGTGCCATCAGGGACAGGCTTAATGAAAAACTGTTTTTT.

The sample holds a few counts of this clonotype. The gene calls are TRBV7-8 and TRBJ1-5; D perhaps matches TRBD1 (5 bases). The CDR3 is 14 amino acids. V lost 5 bases and J lost 6, with 14 bases in between. CDR1 is SGHVS, CDR2 FQNEAQ, per germline. CDR3 sequence (DNA): TGTGCCAGCAGCGGTGGGGGTTCGGGTCAGCCCCAGCATTTT. Residues: CASSGGGSGQPQHF. The full variable domain, completed using reference TRBV7-8 and TRBJ1-5, is GAGVSQSPRYKVAKRGQDVALRCDPISGHVSLFWYQQALGQGPEFLTYFQNEAQLDKSGLPSDRFFAERPEGSVSTLKIQRTQQEDSAVYLCASSGGGSGQPQHFGDGTRLSIL.

This clonotype was recorded at least ten times. The chain links TRBV5-1 to TRBJ2-5; D tentatively fits TRBD1 or TRBD2 (6 bases each). V lost 4 bases, J lost 5 bases, and 12 bases lay in between. Germline values: CDR1 SGHRS, CDR2 YFSETQ. The CDR3 contains 13 residues. The CDR3 DNA is TGCGCCAGCAGCCGACTAGGGGGGGAGACCCAGTACTTC. This translates into CASSRLGGETQYF.

This clonotype was detected a few times. The chain joins TRBV18 to TRBJ2-3; D remains unclear. The V end was cut by 2 bases, the J end by 2 bases, with 11 bases between. Looked up from germline, CDR1 is KGHSH and CDR2 is LQKENI. The CDR3 totals 15 residues. The chain's CDR3 is CASSPRIPYTDTQYF. CDR3 bases: TGTGCCAGCTCACCAAGGATTCCATACACAGATACGCAGTATTTT. The full variable domain, rest sourced from reference TRBV18 and TRBJ2-3, is NAGVMQNPRHLVRRRGQEARLRCSPMKGHSHVYWYRQLPEEGLKFMVYLQKENIIDESGMPKERFSAEFPKEGPSILRIQQVVRGDSAAYFCASSPRIPYTDTQYFGPGTRLTVL.

The rearrangement joins TRBV21-1 to TRBJ1-3; TRBD1 reflects the table's D call only, with no check against the DNA. TRBV21-1 is described as a pseudogene. The CDR3 covers 14 residues. DNA for the CDR3: TGTGCCAACGGGACGATTTCCTCTGGAAACACCATATATTTT. Protein product: CANGTISSGNTIYF.

There are a few counts of this clonotype. The rearrangement joins TRBV5-1 to TRBJ2-2; D gene uncertain. CDR1 is SGHRS, CDR2 YFSETQ, per germline. This CDR3 spans 16 amino acids. V gave up 4 bases and J gave up 2 bases, with 15 bases separating them. Written as DNA, the CDR3 is TGCGCCAGCAGCCCCGCCGGGCTTTTAAACACCGGGGAGCTGTTTTTT. Residues: CASSPAGLLNTGELFF.

V and J are TRBV10-3 and TRBJ1-2, with D possibly TRBD1 on 5 matching bases. V lost 7 bases and J lost 2, with 17 bases in between. This CDR3 comprises 15 residues. The germline V gene encodes CDR1 ENHRY and CDR2 SYGVKD. The DNA of the CDR3 is TGTGCCATCAATGAAGATGTGGGGCTAAACTATGGCTACACCTTC. Protein: CAINEDVGLNYGYTF.

This clonotype was detected a few times. The rearrangement joins TRBV18 to TRBJ1-1; TRBD1 agrees at 8 bases. V trimming: 0 bases; J trimming: 3 bases; junction bases outside the gene matches: 9. The germline CDR1 and CDR2 sequences are KGHSH and LQKENI. The CDR3 is 17 residues long. The CDR3 nucleotides read TGTGCCAGCTCACCACCGACAGGGGAAGCGCGGGACACTGAAGCTTTCTTT. As protein: CASSPPTGEARDTEAFF.

This clonotype has a count of ten or more. The CDR3 nucleotides read TGTGCCAGCAGCCGTCAGGGGCGGTTAAGGAACATTCAGTACTTC. Amino acids: CASSRQGRLRNIQYF. The rearrangement links TRBV7-2 to TRBJ2-4; D is possibly TRBD1 (6 bases). Trimming stripped 5 bases from V and 7 bases from J, with 18 bases between. Germline V gene data show CDR1 as SGHTA and CDR2 as FQGNSA. There are 15 residues in the CDR3.

At least ten counts were recorded for this clonotype. V and J are TRBV29-1 and TRBJ1-2; weak D call: TRBD1 (6 bases). Germline values: CDR1 SQVTM, CDR2 ANQGSEA. The V end lost 6 bases, the J end lost 8 bases, and 13 bases lay between the germline ends. The CDR3 totals 11 residues. CDR3 loop: CSVRTADGYTF. The CDR3 nucleotides read TGCAGCGTCAGGACAGCGGACGGCTACACCTTC.

This clonotype has more than one count but fewer than ten. The gene calls are TRBV12-3 or TRBV12-4 and TRBJ2-5, with 9 bases identical to TRBD2. This CDR3 is built from 16 residues. V shed 3 bases and J 0 bases; nucleotides not matched to a gene: 5. DNA of the CDR3: TGTGCCAGCAGTTTCCGCGCGGGGGGGTACCAAGAGACCCAGTACTTC. Translating gives CASSFRAGGYQETQYF.

The rearrangement uses TRBV7-3 and TRBJ2-5, with D hard to call. Germline loops: CDR1 SGHTA, CDR2 FQGTGA. This CDR3 contains 13 residues. V lost 5 bases to trimming and J lost 5 bases, with 12 bases between them. This CDR3 is CASSPSPGETQYF. CDR3 bases: TGTGCCAGCAGCCCCTCGCCCGGGGAGACCCAGTACTTC.

This clonotype occurred many times. The V and J genes are TRBV25-1 and TRBJ2-5; D is unclear. Germline lookup yields CDR1 MGHDK and CDR2 SYGVNS. The CDR3 covers 13 residues. Trimming cost V 9 bases and J 0 bases, with 11 bases left between them. CDR3 protein: CASSTTYQETQYF. The DNA of the CDR3 is TGTGCCAGTTCGACAACGTACCAAGAGACCCAGTACTTC.

The genes are TRBV6-1 and TRBJ2-1; TRBD2 agrees at 9 bases. Germline CDR1 and CDR2: MNHNS and SASEGT. The CDR3 extends over 17 amino acids. V gave up 6 bases and J gave up 0 bases; unmatched junction bases: 9. The CDR3 region has the DNA TGTGCCAGCAGACCCCTAGCGGGGTCGTTCTCCTACAATGAGCAGTTCTTC. Translation: CASRPLAGSFSYNEQFF.